The 17 T cell receptor beta chains presented below share a single source sample, sequenced in a study of OX40 agonist ivuxolimab in advanced cancers. Library method: the immunoSEQ multiplex PCR assay. Entries here come from immuneACCESS through TCRdb and include only in-frame sequences with V and J called. Some clones fail to appear in such tables; in the studies checked, an unresolved V gene covers under half of the shortfall, and the cause of the remainder is unknown. This sample lists about 51,000 clones; around 73% were detected once. Of the sample, roughly 2% falls within the top ten clones. The sample was CD4+ or CD8+ T cells sorted from blood, taken in a trial of the OX40 agonist ivuxolimab. These receptors came from an adult with an advanced solid tumor such as melanoma, head and neck, liver or kidney cancer.

There are a few counts of this clone. The chain is built from TRBV28 and TRBJ2-1; 11 nucleotides match TRBD2. V lost 4 bases to trimming and J lost 6 bases; unmatched junction nucleotides: 5. CDR1 and CDR2 (germline): MDHEN, SYDVKM. There are 15 residues in the CDR3. CDR3 sequence: CASSSLAGVGNEQFF. In DNA form, the CDR3 reads TGTGCCAGCAGTTCACTAGCGGGAGTAGGCAATGAGCAGTTCTTC.

The V gene is TRBV2, the J gene TRBJ1-6; D is ambiguous. CDR1 and CDR2 from the germline V gene are SNHLY and FYNNEI. The ends were cut back, 7 bases at V and 0 bases at J, with 10 bases in the middle. The CDR3 is 15 amino acids. Written as DNA, the CDR3 is TGTGCCAGCACCTCGGGAGACTCCTATAATTCACCCCTCCACTTT. Its translation: CASTSGDSYNSPLHF.

The chain joins TRBV16 to TRBJ1-1, with D hard to call. Germline-derived CDR1 and CDR2 are KGHSY and FQNENV. CDR3 length: 16 amino acids. Trimming pared 0 bases from V and 2 bases from J, leaving 13 bases between. This chain's CDR3 is CASSQSAAEVNTEAFF. As DNA, the CDR3 is TGTGCCAGCAGCCAATCCGCGGCAGAAGTTAACACTGAAGCTTTCTTT.

This chain connects TRBV7-3 to TRBJ2-2; tentative D call: TRBD2 (5 bases). Between the trimmed V and J ends, which lost 2 bases and 6 bases, there was a span of 13 bases. The CDR3 has 15 amino acids. Germline assignment: CDR1 SGHTA and CDR2 FQGTGA. The CDR3: CASSLYGKGAGELFF. CDR3 coding DNA: TGTGCCAGCAGCTTATACGGGAAAGGTGCCGGGGAGCTGTTTTTT.

The gene calls are TRBV11-2 and TRBJ1-1, with 10 bases aligning to TRBD1. The CDR3 is 13 residues long. J lost 6 bases, V lost 5 bases, and 3 bases had no gene match. Per the germline V gene, CDR1 is SGHAT and CDR2 is FQNNGV. The CDR3: CASSGQGVSEAFF. Here the CDR3 DNA reads TGTGCCAGCAGCGGACAGGGGGTGTCTGAAGCTTTCTTT.

Only a few counts were recorded for this clone. V gene TRBV5-1 combines with J gene TRBJ2-4, with D unresolved. V lost 3 bases and J 16 bases, leaving 20 bases between the germline ends. The CDR3 loop spans 13 amino acids. Germline assignment: CDR1 SGHRS and CDR2 YFSETQ. The CDR3 sequence is CASSSTVVGMPYF. CDR3 DNA: TGCGCCAGCAGCTCCACGGTCGTAGGGATGCCTTACTTC.

The gene calls are TRBV29-1 and TRBJ2-1, with 8 bases fitting TRBD2. From germline, CDR1 is SQVTM and CDR2 ANQGSEA. Trimming removed 3 bases from V and 6 bases from J; junction bases left unmatched: 13. This CDR3 is 16 amino acids long. The CDR3 nucleotides are TGCAGCGTTGATGGGGGAGGGCGGGAGGCGGGCAATGAGCAGTTCTTC. It translates to CSVDGGGREAGNEQFF.

This sequence joins TRBV2 and TRBJ1-2; D is undetermined. Germline lookup yields CDR1 SNHLY and CDR2 FYNNEI. The V and J ends lost 6 bases and 0 bases respectively, with 2 bases between them. CDR3 length: 11 amino acids. CDR3 region: CASRANYGYTF. The CDR3 coding sequence is TGTGCCAGCAGGGCTAACTATGGCTACACCTTC.

This chain joins TRBV11-2 and TRBJ2-5; 8 bases align to TRBD1. V lost 5 bases and J lost 3; bases outside the gene matches: 11. The CDR3 has 16 amino acids. Looked up from germline, CDR1 is SGHAT and CDR2 is FQNNGV. The CDR3 DNA follows: TGTGCCAGCAGCGGAGGACGGGACAGGATTAAAGAGACCCAGTACTTC. It codes for CASSGGRDRIKETQYF.

This clone has ten or more counts. The gene calls are TRBV2 and TRBJ2-2; 7 bases align to TRBD1. V trimming: 6 bases; J trimming: 2 bases; junction bases outside the gene matches: 3. Looked up from germline, CDR1 is SNHLY and CDR2 is FYNNEI. The CDR3 extends over 14 amino acids. CDR3 nucleotide sequence: TGTGCCAGCAGAGGACAGGTTAACACCGGGGAGCTGTTTTTT. This sequence encodes CASRGQVNTGELFF.

The chain combines TRBV6-5 with TRBJ1-2, with D possibly TRBD1 on 6 matching bases. The CDR3 contains 13 residues. CDR1 and CDR2 from the germline V gene are MNHEY and SVGAGI. V was trimmed by 5 bases and J by 5 bases, leaving 12 bases between them. This CDR3 reads CASSPRGPYGYTF. As DNA, the CDR3 is TGTGCCAGCAGTCCCAGGGGACCATATGGCTACACCTTC.

The chain has TRBV19 and TRBJ1-2; TRBD1 matches at 8 bases. Germline CDR1 is LNHDA and CDR2 is SQIVND (reference sequence). J gave up 2 bases and V 7 bases, and 6 bases lay outside the gene matches. The CDR3 consists of 14 residues. In DNA form, the CDR3 reads TGTGCCAGTAACCCGACAGGGGTAAACTATGGCTACACCTTC. Amino acid sequence: CASNPTGVNYGYTF.

This chain uses TRBV7-9 with TRBJ2-3; 8 bases agree with TRBD2. CDR3 length: 19 residues. The germline V gene encodes CDR1 SEHNR and CDR2 FQNEAQ (reference sequence). Germline trimming cut 0 bases from V and 0 bases from J; bases unmatched to any gene: 11. The CDR3 sequence is CASSLAAGEGKVSTDTQYF. CDR3 nucleotide sequence: TGTGCCAGCAGCTTAGCAGCGGGAGAAGGGAAGGTAAGCACAGATACGCAGTATTTT.

The J gene is TRBJ2-3, the V gene TRBV11-2, with D hard to call. The CDR3 is 15 amino acids. Trimming pared 5 bases from V and 5 bases from J, leaving 17 bases between. The V gene's germline CDR1 is SGHAT and CDR2 FQNNGV. CDR3 DNA sequence: TGTGCCAGCAGCCGCGGTGGTGGTTTTGAAGATACGCAGTATTTT. Translation gives CASSRGGGFEDTQYF.

CDR3 amino acids: CASSSPTGTANTIYF. The CDR3, as DNA: TGCGCCAGCAGCTCACCCACGGGGACGGCAAACACCATATATTTT. This sequence joins TRBV5-1 and TRBJ1-3; possible D gene TRBD1, 5 bases. Germline V gives CDR1 SGHRS, CDR2 YFSETQ. Deletions cut 3 bases from V and 6 bases from J, with 16 bases between. The CDR3 extends over 15 amino acids.

This clone was picked up one time. J is TRBJ2-7 and V is TRBV2, with a possible D match to TRBD2 (6 bases). The germline V gene encodes CDR1 SNHLY and CDR2 FYNNEI. Deletions cut 0 bases from V and 3 bases from J, with 9 bases between. This CDR3 comprises 14 residues. CDR3 residues: CASSEALSGYEQYF. The CDR3 bases are TGTGCCAGCAGTGAAGCGCTTAGCGGCTACGAGCAGTACTTC.

Concerning this clone itself: One end of the junction fails to match germline, which may point to a read error. This rearrangement joins TRBV7-7 to TRBJ2-5; perhaps D is TRBD1 or TRBD2 (5 bases each). Germline CDR1 is SSHAT and CDR2 is FNYEAQ (reference sequence). The CDR3 totals 16 residues. This chain's CDR3 is CASSQAPGRVQETQYF. In nucleotides, the CDR3 is TGTGCTAGCAGCCAAGCACCGGGACGGGTCCAAGAGACCCAGTACTTC.